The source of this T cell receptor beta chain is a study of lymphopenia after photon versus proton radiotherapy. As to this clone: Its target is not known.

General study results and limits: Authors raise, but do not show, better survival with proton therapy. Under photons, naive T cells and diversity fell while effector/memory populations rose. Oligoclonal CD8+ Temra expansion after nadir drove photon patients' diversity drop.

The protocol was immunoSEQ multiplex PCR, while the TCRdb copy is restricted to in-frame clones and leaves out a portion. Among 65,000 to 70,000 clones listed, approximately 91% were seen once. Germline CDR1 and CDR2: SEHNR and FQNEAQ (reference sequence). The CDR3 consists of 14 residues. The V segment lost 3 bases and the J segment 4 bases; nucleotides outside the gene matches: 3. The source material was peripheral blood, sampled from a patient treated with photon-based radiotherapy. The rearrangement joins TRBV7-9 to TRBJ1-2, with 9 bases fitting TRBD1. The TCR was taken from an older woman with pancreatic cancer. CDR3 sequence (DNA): TGTGCCAGCAGCTTGGGACAGGGAAGCTATGGCTACACCTTC. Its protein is CASSLGQGSYGYTF.